This T cell receptor beta chain is from a study of shared clonotypes between healthy human individuals. Study details: Donors were a couple of women and three men aged 18 to 49. Study-level findings and limits: Roughly 5% of naive CD4 clonotypes were shared across several donors. Memory subsets had estimated richness that was generally smaller than that of naive subsets.

On this clone: Its antigen is undetermined.

In replicate PCRs of sorted subsets, about 220 ng DNA, tens of thousands of T cell genomes, was used. The data were produced by immunoSEQ multiplex PCR, yet TCRdb's version contains in-frame clones alone and is incomplete. This table holds some 1.5 million clones, around 98% found once. V shed 0 bases and J 8 bases; nucleotides not matched to a gene: 6. The germline V gene has CDR1 SGHRS and CDR2 YFSETQ. CDR3 length: 15 amino acids. This receptor was taken from a man younger than 45 in good health. Sequenced sample: naive CD4+ T cells sorted from blood. The subset: CD45RA+ positively selected. The chain carries TRBV5-1 and TRBJ2-1; 9 bases line up with TRBD1. The CDR3 nucleotides are TGCGCCAGCAGCTTGGATGGGACAGGGTTGGATGAGCAGTTCTTC. Translated: CASSLDGTGLDEQFF.